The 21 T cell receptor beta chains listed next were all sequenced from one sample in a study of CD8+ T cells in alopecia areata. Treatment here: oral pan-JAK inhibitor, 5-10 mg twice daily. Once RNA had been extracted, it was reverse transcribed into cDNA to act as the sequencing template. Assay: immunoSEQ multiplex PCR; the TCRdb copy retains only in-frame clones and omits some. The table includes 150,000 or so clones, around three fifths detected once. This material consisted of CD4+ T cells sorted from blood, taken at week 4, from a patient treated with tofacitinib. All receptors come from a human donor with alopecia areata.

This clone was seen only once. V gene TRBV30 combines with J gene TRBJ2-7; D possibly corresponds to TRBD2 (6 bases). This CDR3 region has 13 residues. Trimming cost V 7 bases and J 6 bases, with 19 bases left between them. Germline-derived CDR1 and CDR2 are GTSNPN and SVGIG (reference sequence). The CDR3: CASARQGGSEQYF. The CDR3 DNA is TGTGCCTCGGCTCGGCAGGGAGGTTCCGAGCAGTACTTC.

The CDR3 bases are TGCAGCGTTGTGGTCAGCTACGAGCAGTACTTC. This sequence encodes CSVVVSYEQYF. The chain recombines TRBV29-1 with TRBJ2-7, with D uncertain. Germline lookup yields CDR1 SQVTM and CDR2 ANQGSEA. The CDR3 sequence is 11 residues long. V lost 4 bases, J lost 3 bases, and 7 bases lay in between.

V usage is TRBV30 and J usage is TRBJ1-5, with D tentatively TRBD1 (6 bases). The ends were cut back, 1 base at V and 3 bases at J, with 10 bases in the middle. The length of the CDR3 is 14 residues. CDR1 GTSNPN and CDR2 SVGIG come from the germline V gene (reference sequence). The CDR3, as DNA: TGTGCCTGGAGTGGGACAGCCTTCAATCAGCCCCAGCATTTT. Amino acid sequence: CAWSGTAFNQPQHF.

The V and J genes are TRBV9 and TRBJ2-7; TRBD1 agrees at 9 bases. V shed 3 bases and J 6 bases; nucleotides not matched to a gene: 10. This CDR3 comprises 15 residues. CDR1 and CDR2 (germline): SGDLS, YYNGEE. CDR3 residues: CASSANPGTGTEQYF. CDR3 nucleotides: TGTGCCAGCAGCGCCAACCCCGGGACAGGGACCGAGCAGTACTTC. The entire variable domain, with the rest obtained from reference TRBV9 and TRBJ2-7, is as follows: DSGVTQTPKHLITATGQRVTLRCSPRSGDLSVYWYQQSLDQGLQFLIQYYNGEERAKGNILERFSAQQFPDLHSELNLSSLELGDSALYFCASSANPGTGTEQYFGPGTRLTVT.

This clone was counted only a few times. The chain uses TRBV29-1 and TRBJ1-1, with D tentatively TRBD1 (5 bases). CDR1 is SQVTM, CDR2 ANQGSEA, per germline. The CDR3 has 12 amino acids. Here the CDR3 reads CSAVTRGTEAFF. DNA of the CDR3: TGCAGTGCCGTCACAAGGGGCACTGAAGCTTTCTTT.

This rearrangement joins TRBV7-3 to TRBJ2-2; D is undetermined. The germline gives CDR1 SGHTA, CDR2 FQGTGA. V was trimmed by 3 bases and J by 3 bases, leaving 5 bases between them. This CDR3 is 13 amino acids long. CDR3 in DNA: TGTGCCAGCAGCTTCCCTTACACCGGGGAGCTGTTTTTT. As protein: CASSFPYTGELFF.

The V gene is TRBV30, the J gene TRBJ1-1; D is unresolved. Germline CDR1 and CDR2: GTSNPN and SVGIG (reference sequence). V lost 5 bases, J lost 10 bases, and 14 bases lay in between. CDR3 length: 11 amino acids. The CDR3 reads CAWQEGAAAFF. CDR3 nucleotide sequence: TGTGCCTGGCAGGAGGGCGCGGCAGCTTTCTTT.

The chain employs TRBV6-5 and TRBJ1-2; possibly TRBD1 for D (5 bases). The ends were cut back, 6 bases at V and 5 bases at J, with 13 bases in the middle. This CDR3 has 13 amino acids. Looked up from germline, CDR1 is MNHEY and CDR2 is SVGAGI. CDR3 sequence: CASSPVTAYGYTF. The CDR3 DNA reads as TGTGCCAGCAGCCCCGTGACAGCGTATGGCTACACCTTC.

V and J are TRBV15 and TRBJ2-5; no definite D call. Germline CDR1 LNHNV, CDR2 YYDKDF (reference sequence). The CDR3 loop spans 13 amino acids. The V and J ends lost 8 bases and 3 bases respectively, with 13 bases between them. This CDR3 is CATSVGQKETQYF. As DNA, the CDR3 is TGTGCCACCTCAGTTGGTCAGAAAGAGACCCAGTACTTC.

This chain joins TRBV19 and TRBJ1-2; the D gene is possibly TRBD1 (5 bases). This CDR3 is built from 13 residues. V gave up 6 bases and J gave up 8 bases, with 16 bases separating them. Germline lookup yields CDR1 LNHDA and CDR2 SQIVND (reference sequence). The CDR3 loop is CASRGDAIEGYTF. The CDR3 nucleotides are TGTGCCAGTAGGGGGGACGCTATTGAGGGCTACACCTTC. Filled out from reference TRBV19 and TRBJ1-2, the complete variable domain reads DGGITQSPKYLFRKEGQNVTLSCEQNLNHDAMYWYRQDPGQGLRLIYYSQIVNDFQKGDIAEGYSVSREKKESFPLTVTSAQKNPTAFYLCASRGDAIEGYTFGSGTRLTVV.

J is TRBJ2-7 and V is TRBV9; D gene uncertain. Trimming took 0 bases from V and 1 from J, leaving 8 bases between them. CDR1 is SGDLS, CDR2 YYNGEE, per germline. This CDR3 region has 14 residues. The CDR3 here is CASSVGLTSYEQYF. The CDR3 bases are TGTGCCAGCAGCGTAGGGTTGACTTCCTACGAGCAGTACTTC. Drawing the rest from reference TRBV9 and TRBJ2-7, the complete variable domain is DSGVTQTPKHLITATGQRVTLRCSPRSGDLSVYWYQQSLDQGLQFLIQYYNGEERAKGNILERFSAQQFPDLHSELNLSSLELGDSALYFCASSVGLTSYEQYFGPGTRLTVT.

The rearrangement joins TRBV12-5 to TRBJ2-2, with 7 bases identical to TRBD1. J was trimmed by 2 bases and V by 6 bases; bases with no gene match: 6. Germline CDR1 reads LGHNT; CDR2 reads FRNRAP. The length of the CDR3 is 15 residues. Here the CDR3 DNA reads TGTGCTAGTGGAACCGGGACAGCCAACACCGGGGAGCTGTTTTTT. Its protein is CASGTGTANTGELFF. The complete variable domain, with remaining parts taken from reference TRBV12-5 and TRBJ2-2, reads DARVTQTPRHKVTEMGQEVTMRCQPILGHNTVFWYRQTMMQGLELLAYFRNRAPLDDSGMPKDRFSAEMPDATLATLKIQPSEPRDSAVYFCASGTGTANTGELFFGEGSRLTVL.

This chain's CDR3 is CASSFNRGNTEAFF. The DNA for the CDR3 is TGTGCCAGCAGCTTTAACAGGGGGAACACTGAAGCTTTCTTT. The chain uses TRBV7-9 and TRBJ1-1, with 7 bases aligning to TRBD1. CDR3 length: 14 residues. Germline V gives CDR1 SEHNR, CDR2 FQNEAQ (reference sequence). V gave up 3 bases and J gave up 1 base; unmatched junction bases: 2.

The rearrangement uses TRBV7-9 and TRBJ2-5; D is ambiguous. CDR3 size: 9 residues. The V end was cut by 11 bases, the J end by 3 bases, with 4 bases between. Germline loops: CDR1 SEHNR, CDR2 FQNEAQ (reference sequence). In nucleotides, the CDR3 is TGTGCCGGAGAAGAGACCCAGTACTTC. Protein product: CAGEETQYF.

The CDR3 loop is CASSSLTGFSTGELFF. The CDR3 DNA follows: TGCGCCAGCAGCTCACTGACAGGGTTCTCCACCGGGGAGCTGTTTTTT. This sequence joins TRBV5-1 and TRBJ2-2; 7 bases line up with TRBD1. Germline values: CDR1 SGHRS, CDR2 YFSETQ. The trim removed 3 bases at V and 4 bases at J, leaving 9 bases unmatched. The CDR3 runs to 16 residues.

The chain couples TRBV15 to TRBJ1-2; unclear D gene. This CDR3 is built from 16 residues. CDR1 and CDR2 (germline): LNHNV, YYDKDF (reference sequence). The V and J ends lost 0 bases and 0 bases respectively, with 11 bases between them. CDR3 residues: CATSRERFSSNYGYTF. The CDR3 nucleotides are TGTGCCACCAGCAGAGAAAGGTTCAGCTCTAACTATGGCTACACCTTC. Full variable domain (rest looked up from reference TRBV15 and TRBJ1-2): DAMVIQNPRYQVTQFGKPVTLSCSQTLNHNVMYWYQQKSSQAPKLLFHYYDKDFNNEADTPDNFQSRRPNTSFCFLDIRSPGLGDTAMYLCATSRERFSSNYGYTFGSGTRLTVV.

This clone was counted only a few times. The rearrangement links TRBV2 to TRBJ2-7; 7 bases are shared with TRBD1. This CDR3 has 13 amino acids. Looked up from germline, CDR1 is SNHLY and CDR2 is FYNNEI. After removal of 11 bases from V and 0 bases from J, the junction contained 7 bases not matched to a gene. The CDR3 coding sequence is TGTGCCGCCGGGACAGCGGACTCCTACGAGCAGTACTTC. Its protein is CAAGTADSYEQYF.

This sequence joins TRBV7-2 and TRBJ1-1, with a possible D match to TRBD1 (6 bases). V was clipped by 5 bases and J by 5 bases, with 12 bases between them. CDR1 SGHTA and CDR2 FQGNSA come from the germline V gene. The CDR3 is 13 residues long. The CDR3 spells CASSRNRETEAFF. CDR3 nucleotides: TGTGCCAGCAGCCGAAACAGGGAAACTGAAGCTTTCTTT.

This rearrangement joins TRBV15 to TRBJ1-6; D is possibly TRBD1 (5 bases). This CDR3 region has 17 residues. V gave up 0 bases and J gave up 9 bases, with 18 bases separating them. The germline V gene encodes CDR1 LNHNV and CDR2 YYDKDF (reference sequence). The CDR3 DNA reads TGTGCCACCAGCAGAGAGGTGGGCAGGGCTGTCGGTTCACCCCTCCACTTT. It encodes CATSREVGRAVGSPLHF.

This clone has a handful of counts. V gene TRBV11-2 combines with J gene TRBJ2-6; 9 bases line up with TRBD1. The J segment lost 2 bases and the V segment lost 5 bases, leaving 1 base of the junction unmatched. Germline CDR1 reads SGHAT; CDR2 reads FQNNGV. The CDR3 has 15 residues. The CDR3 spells CASSRQGAGANVLTF. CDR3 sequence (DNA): TGTGCCAGCAGCCGACAGGGGGCTGGGGCCAACGTCCTGACTTTC.

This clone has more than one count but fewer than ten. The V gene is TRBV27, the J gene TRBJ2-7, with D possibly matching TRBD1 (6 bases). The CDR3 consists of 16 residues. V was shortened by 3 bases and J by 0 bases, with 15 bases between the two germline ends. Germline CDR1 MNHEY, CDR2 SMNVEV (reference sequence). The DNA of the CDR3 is TGTGCCAGCAGTTTCGCCGCAGGGGCCAACTCCTACGAGCAGTACTTC. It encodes CASSFAAGANSYEQYF.